This T cell receptor (beta chain) was observed in a study of T cell responses to AZD1222 COVID-19 vaccine. The assay was immunoSEQ multiplex PCR, and TCRdb's table has in-frame clones only and misses some. Of more than 95,000 clones in the sample, about nine tenths were seen once. The V segment lost 3 bases and the J segment 7 bases; nucleotides outside the gene matches: 4. Germline CDR1 MNHEY, CDR2 SMNVEV (reference sequence). This CDR3 spans 14 amino acids. This sample comprised peripheral blood, obtained on day 0 of AZD1222 vaccination. This TCR was recovered from an adult in good health. V usage is TRBV27 and J usage is TRBJ2-4; 9 bases match TRBD1. The CDR3 here is CASSLGTGGNIQYF. The CDR3 bases are TGTGCCAGCAGTTTGGGTACAGGGGGCAACATTCAGTACTTC.